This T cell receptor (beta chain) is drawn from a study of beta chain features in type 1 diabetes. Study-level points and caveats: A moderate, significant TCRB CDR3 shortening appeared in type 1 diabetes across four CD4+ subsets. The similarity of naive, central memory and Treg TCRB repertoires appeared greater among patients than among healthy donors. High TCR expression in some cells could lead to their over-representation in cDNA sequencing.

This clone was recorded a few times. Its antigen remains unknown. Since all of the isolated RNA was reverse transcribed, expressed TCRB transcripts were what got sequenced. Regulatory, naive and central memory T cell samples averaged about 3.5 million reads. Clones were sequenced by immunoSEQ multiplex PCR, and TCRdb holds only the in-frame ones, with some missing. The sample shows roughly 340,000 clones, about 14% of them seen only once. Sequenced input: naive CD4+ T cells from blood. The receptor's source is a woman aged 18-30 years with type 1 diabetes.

The CDR3 loop reads CASRKTEQREKLFF. CDR3 sequence (DNA): TGTGCCAGCAGAAAGACAGAACAACGTGAAAAACTGTTTTTT. The chain is built from TRBV27 and TRBJ1-4, with D perhaps TRBD1 (5 bases). Germline V gives CDR1 MNHEY, CDR2 SMNVEV (reference sequence). The CDR3 loop spans 14 amino acids. Trimming left V 6 bases short and J 7 bases short, with 15 bases between.